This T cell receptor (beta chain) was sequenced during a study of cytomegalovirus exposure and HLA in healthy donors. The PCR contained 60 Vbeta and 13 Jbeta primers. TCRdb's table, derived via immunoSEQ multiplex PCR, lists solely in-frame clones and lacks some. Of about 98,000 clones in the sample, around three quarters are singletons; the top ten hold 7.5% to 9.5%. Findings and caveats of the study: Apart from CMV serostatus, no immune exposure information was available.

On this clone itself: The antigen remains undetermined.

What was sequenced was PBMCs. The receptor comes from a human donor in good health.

This chain's CDR3 is CASSLGAGPTYEQYF. The CDR3 nucleotides are TGTGCCAGCAGCTTGGGCGCAGGCCCAACCTACGAGCAGTACTTC. This chain links TRBV5-4 with TRBJ2-7; D not resolved. Germline-derived CDR1 and CDR2 are SGHNT and YYREEE (reference sequence). Trimming pared 0 bases from V and 2 bases from J, leaving 12 bases between. CDR3 length: 15 residues.